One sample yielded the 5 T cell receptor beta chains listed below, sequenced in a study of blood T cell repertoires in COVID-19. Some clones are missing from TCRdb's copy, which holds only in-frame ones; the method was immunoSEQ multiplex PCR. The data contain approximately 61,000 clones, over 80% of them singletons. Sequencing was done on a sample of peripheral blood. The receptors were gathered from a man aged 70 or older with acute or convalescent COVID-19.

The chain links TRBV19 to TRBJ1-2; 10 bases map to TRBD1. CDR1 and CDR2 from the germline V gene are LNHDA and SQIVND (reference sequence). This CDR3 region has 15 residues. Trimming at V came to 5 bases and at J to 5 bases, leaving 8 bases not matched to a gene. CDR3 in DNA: TGTGCCAGTAGTGTTCGGGGGACAGGGGTTTATGGCTACACCTTC. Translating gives CASSVRGTGVYGYTF.

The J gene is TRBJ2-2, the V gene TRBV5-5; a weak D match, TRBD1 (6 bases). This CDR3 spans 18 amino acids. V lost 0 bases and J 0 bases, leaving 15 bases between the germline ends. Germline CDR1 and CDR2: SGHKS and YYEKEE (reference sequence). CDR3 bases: TGTGCCAGCAGCTTGGCAGGGGACAACCTGGCGAACACCGGGGAGCTGTTTTTT. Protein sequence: CASSLAGDNLANTGELFF.

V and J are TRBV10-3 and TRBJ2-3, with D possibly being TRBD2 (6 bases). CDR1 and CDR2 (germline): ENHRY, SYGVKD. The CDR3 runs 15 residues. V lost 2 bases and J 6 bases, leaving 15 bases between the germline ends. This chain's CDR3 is CAISERAGLDDTQYF. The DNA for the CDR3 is TGTGCCATCAGTGAGCGGGCGGGGTTGGACGATACGCAGTATTTT.

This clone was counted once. CDR3 DNA: TGTGCCAGCAGCTCGAGTGGCAATCAGCCCCAGCATTTT. Its protein product is CASSSSGNQPQHF. The chain recombines TRBV5-5 with TRBJ1-5; no reliable D call. V gave up 3 bases and J gave up 2 bases, with 6 bases separating them. The CDR3 is made up of 13 amino acids. Germline V gene data show CDR1 as SGHKS and CDR2 as YYEKEE (reference sequence). Drawing the rest from reference TRBV5-5 and TRBJ1-5, the complete variable domain is DAGVTQSPTHLIKTRGQQVTLRCSPISGHKSVSWYQQVLGQGPQFIFQYYEKEERGRGNFPDRFSARQFPNYSSELNVNALLLGDSALYLCASSSSGNQPQHFGDGTRLSIL.

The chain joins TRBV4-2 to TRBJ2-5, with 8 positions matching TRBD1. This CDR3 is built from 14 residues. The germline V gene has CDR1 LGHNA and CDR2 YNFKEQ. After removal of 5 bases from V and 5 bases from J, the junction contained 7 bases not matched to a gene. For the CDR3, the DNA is TGTGCCAGCAGCATTGGACAGGGAGGCGAGACCCAGTACTTC. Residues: CASSIGQGGETQYF.